The TCR beta chain described here comes from a study of blood T cells in healthy people across ages. Germline loops: CDR1 KGHSH, CDR2 LQKENI. This CDR3 is 20 amino acids long. Trimming at V came to 1 base and at J to 0 bases, leaving 11 bases not matched to a gene. A second roughly 6 to 12 cycle PCR used barcoded and J-beta primers. MiXCR, applied by TCRdb to the 5' RACE reads, yields one record per CDR3 protein. The sample has 1.5 million to 2 million distinct CDR3 sequences, about 30% seen once. General study results and limits: In long-lived donors, naive CD4+ cell counts and diversity exceeded those of aged donors.

The table lists this clonotype with a few counts. Its target is unknown. The chain links TRBV18 to TRBJ2-6; 8 bases line up with TRBD2. Sequencing was performed on blood. The sequence was collected from a woman aged 25-40 years in good health. The CDR3: CASSPQPPGRGGSGANVLTF. The CDR3 nucleotides are TGTGCCAGCTCACCACAGCCCCCCGGACGGGGGGGCTCTGGGGCCAACGTCCTGACTTTC.